Shown below are 19 T cell receptor beta chains from a single sample sequenced in a study of shared clonotypes between healthy human individuals. Some clones are missing from TCRdb's copy, which holds only in-frame ones; the method was immunoSEQ multiplex PCR. The profile shows around 440,000 clones, 77% of them singletons. Sequencing was done on a sample of PBMCs. The receptors derive from a woman aged 35 to 49 in good health. Some clones in this sample may be carry-over from other donors' samples.

The gene calls are TRBV4-1 and TRBJ2-1; 7 bases are a match to TRBD2. V lost 3 bases to trimming and J lost 7 bases; unmatched junction nucleotides: 12. This CDR3 comprises 16 residues. The germline V gene encodes CDR1 MGHRA and CDR2 YSYEKL. Written as DNA, the CDR3 is TGCGCCAGCAGCCATGAACCCCGGGACTATTTTAATGAGCAGTTCTTC. It translates to CASSHEPRDYFNEQFF.

In this sample, this clone turned up once. CDR3 bases: TGTGCCTGGGGAAGGGCTCTAGCGGGAGGGCCGGGCGAGCAGTACTTC. Amino acid sequence: CAWGRALAGGPGEQYF. The V and J genes are TRBV30 and TRBJ2-7, with 12 positions matching TRBD2. Germline V gene sequence: CDR1 GTSNPN, CDR2 SVGIG (reference sequence). V lost 5 bases to trimming and J lost 6 bases; unmatched junction nucleotides: 14. CDR3 length: 16 residues. Variable domain in full (rest from reference TRBV30 and TRBJ2-7): SQTIHQWPATLVQPVGSPLSLECTVEGTSNPNLYWYRQAAGRGLQLLFYSVGIGQISSEVPQNLSASRPQDRQFILSSKKLLLSDSGFYLCAWGRALAGGPGEQYFGPGTRLTVT.

The gene calls are TRBV7-9 and TRBJ1-3; 7 bases fit TRBD1. The V segment lost 3 bases and the J segment 2 bases; nucleotides outside the gene matches: 4. The CDR3 spans 15 residues. CDR1 SEHNR and CDR2 FQNEAQ come from the germline V gene (reference sequence). CDR3 coding DNA: TGTGCCAGCAGCTTGATCGGACAGGCTGGAAACACCATATATTTT. The encoded protein is CASSLIGQAGNTIYF.

J is TRBJ2-3 and V is TRBV9; D possibly corresponds to TRBD2 (6 bases). This CDR3 spans 16 amino acids. Germline CDR1 SGDLS, CDR2 YYNGEE. The ends were cut back, 0 bases at V and 2 bases at J, with 13 bases in the middle. CDR3 in amino acids: CASSVAGGGATDTQYF. As DNA, the CDR3 is TGTGCCAGCAGCGTAGCTGGCGGAGGGGCCACAGATACGCAGTATTTT.

The genes are TRBV7-8 and TRBJ2-3; 9 bases align to TRBD1. Germline V gene sequence: CDR1 SGHVS, CDR2 FQNEAQ. This CDR3 has 16 amino acids. J lost 2 bases, V lost 5 bases, and 8 bases had no gene match. Here the CDR3 reads CASSPGTGSSTDTQYF. The DNA of the CDR3 is TGTGCCAGCAGCCCAGGGACAGGGTCATCCACAGATACGCAGTATTTT.

Comments on this clone: Only one base separates this from a far larger clonotype, so it likely reflects a read error. The rearrangement links TRBV2 to TRBJ1-2; unclear D gene. Germline V gives CDR1 SNHLY, CDR2 FYNNEI. V was pared by 4 bases and J by 2 bases, with 11 bases between. The CDR3 runs 14 residues. The CDR3 protein is CASSGRGRNYGYTF. The DNA of the CDR3 is TGTGCCAGCAGTGGACGGGGTCGAAACTATGGCTACACCTTC. Drawing the rest from reference TRBV2 and TRBJ1-2, the complete variable domain is EPEVTQTPSHQVTQMGQEVILRCVPISNHLYFYWYRQILGQKVEFLVSFYNNEISEKSEIFDDQFSVERPDGSNFTLKIRSTKLEDSAMYFCASSGRGRNYGYTFGSGTRLTVV.

This chain connects TRBV19 to TRBJ2-7; 10 positions match TRBD1. CDR1 is LNHDA and CDR2 is SQIVND in the germline V gene (reference sequence). The CDR3 consists of 14 residues. Trimming took 6 bases from V and 4 from J; bases not matched to a gene: 6. CDR3 sequence (DNA): TGTGCCAGTAGCCGGGGACAGGGGTCATACGAGCAGTACTTC. It encodes CASSRGQGSYEQYF.

Worth noting for this clone: Other DNA sequences in this sample translate to the same CDR3. The CDR3 reads CASGDRGYGYTF. The CDR3 coding sequence is TGTGCCAGCGGGGACAGGGGCTATGGCTACACCTTC. The gene calls are TRBV28 and TRBJ1-2; 10 nucleotides match TRBD1. This CDR3 is 12 amino acids long. The junction had 1 base not matched to a gene; V was cut back by 8 bases and J by 4 bases. Germline V gene sequence: CDR1 MDHEN, CDR2 SYDVKM.

This sequence joins TRBV5-1 and TRBJ2-1; TRBD2 matches at 14 bases. Germline CDR1 reads SGHRS; CDR2 reads YFSETQ. This CDR3 region has 16 residues. The ends lost 0 bases at V and 10 bases at J; junction bases unmatched: 6. CDR3 nucleotides: TGCGCCAGCAGCTTGGGACTAGCGGGAGGGCCGGGGGAGCAGTTCTTC. Its protein is CASSLGLAGGPGEQFF.

This clone has at least ten counts. The CDR3: CASSPRGGGRTYEQYF. The CDR3 coding sequence is TGTGCCAGCAGCCCCCGGGGGGGCGGGAGGACCTACGAGCAGTACTTC. This chain joins TRBV7-2 and TRBJ2-7; 8 bases are a match to TRBD2. Germline values: CDR1 SGHTA, CDR2 FQGNSA. The CDR3 has 16 residues. Germline trimming cut 5 bases from V and 2 bases from J; bases unmatched to any gene: 11. Looking up the rest from reference TRBV7-2 and TRBJ2-7 gives the full variable domain: GAGVSQSPSNKVTEKGKDVELRCDPISGHTALYWYRQSLGQGLEFLIYFQGNSAPDKSGLPSDRFSAERTGGSVSTLTIQRTQQEDSAVYLCASSPRGGGRTYEQYFGPGTRLTVT.

V and J are TRBV7-9 and TRBJ1-4; maybe TRBD1 (5 bases). V lost 3 bases to trimming and J lost 7 bases, with 15 bases between them. Germline V gene lookup returns CDR1 SEHNR and CDR2 FQNEAQ (reference sequence). The CDR3 runs 15 residues. In DNA form, the CDR3 reads TGTGCCAGCAGCTTTGGGCAGGGTTTAGGTGAAAAACTGTTTTTT. Encoded protein: CASSFGQGLGEKLFF.

This chain links TRBV2 with TRBJ2-3, with D unclear. The CDR3 loop spans 14 amino acids. The germline V gene has CDR1 SNHLY and CDR2 FYNNEI. V lost 4 bases and J lost 0, with 8 bases in between. The CDR3 DNA reads TGTGCCAGCAGTGTTCTAACTAGCACAGATACGCAGTATTTT. This encodes CASSVLTSTDTQYF.

The CDR3 DNA follows: TGCAGCGCCGGGACAGGGTCACACGAGCAGTACTTC. This sequence encodes CSAGTGSHEQYF. The V gene is TRBV29-1, the J gene TRBJ2-7; 9 bases line up with TRBD1. Trimming removed 7 bases from V and 5 bases from J; junction bases left unmatched: 6. This CDR3 contains 12 residues. Germline V CDR1 and CDR2: SQVTM, ANQGSEA.

This clone was recorded once. The chain carries TRBV11-2 and TRBJ1-1; D may be TRBD1 (6 bases). The CDR3 runs to 16 residues. The V end was cut by 4 bases, the J end by 0 bases, with 15 bases between. Germline CDR1 and CDR2: SGHAT and FQNNGV. The CDR3 loop reads CASSSRGGRVNTEAFF. As DNA, the CDR3 is TGTGCCAGCAGCTCACGCGGGGGGCGGGTGAACACTGAAGCTTTCTTT.

Worth noting for this clone: A far larger clone differs by one base, so this is likely a read error. The same CDR3 also results from other DNA sequences found in this sample. The chain is built from TRBV30 and TRBJ2-2; weak D call: TRBD1 (5 bases). The germline V gene encodes CDR1 GTSNPN and CDR2 SVGIG (reference sequence). The CDR3 is 15 residues long. Trimming took 2 bases from V and 8 from J, leaving 18 bases between them. The CDR3 DNA follows: TGTGCCTGGAGTCCCCAGGGCGCGGAAACAGGGGAGCTGTTTTTT. Protein sequence: CAWSPQGAETGELFF. Drawing the rest from reference TRBV30 and TRBJ2-2, the complete variable domain is SQTIHQWPATLVQPVGSPLSLECTVEGTSNPNLYWYRQAAGRGLQLLFYSVGIGQISSEVPQNLSASRPQDRQFILSSKKLLLSDSGFYLCAWSPQGAETGELFFGEGSRLTVL.

The CDR3: CASSPNLEGAPSYEQYF. For the CDR3, the DNA is TGTGCCAGCAGTCCCAACTTAGAGGGAGCGCCCTCCTACGAGCAGTACTTC. V and J are TRBV27 and TRBJ2-7, with D possibly matching TRBD2 (5 bases). Germline lookup yields CDR1 MNHEY and CDR2 SMNVEV (reference sequence). This CDR3 comprises 17 residues. V was pared by 5 bases and J by 0 bases, with 20 bases between.

There are a few counts of this clone. V is TRBV4-2 and J is TRBJ2-2; maybe TRBD1 (5 bases). The CDR3 is made up of 15 amino acids. Germline V lookup: CDR1 LGHNA, CDR2 YNFKEQ. Trimming took off 0 bases at V and 5 bases at J, with 10 bases between the two ends. The CDR3 DNA follows: TGTGCCAGCAGCCAAGAAGGGGAAGGGACCGGGGAGCTGTTTTTT. This gives the protein CASSQEGEGTGELFF.

There are a few counts of this clone. The CDR3 region has the DNA TGTGCCAGCAAGACCGGGACAGAAGAGACCGGGGAGCTGTTTTTT. Translation: CASKTGTEETGELFF. The chain joins TRBV28 to TRBJ2-2; 7 nucleotides line up with TRBD1. Losses at the gene ends were 7 bases for V and 5 bases for J; bases not matched to a gene: 10. CDR1 and CDR2 (germline): MDHEN, SYDVKM. The length of the CDR3 is 15 residues.

The chain combines TRBV28 with TRBJ1-1; TRBD1 is a possible D gene (6 bases). The germline CDR1 and CDR2 sequences are MDHEN and SYDVKM. The CDR3 extends over 14 amino acids. Trimming pared 5 bases from V and 4 bases from J, leaving 14 bases between. The CDR3 coding sequence is TGTGCCAGCAGTGATAATACAGGGTTCACTGAAGCTTTCTTT. It specifies CASSDNTGFTEAFF.